The table lists the clone carrying this T cell receptor (beta chain) with a few counts. This sample is drawn from a study of T cells after yellow fever vaccination. V was shortened by 2 bases and J by 3 bases, with 11 bases between the two germline ends. The CDR3 covers 14 residues. Germline values: CDR1 SGHDT, CDR2 YYEEEE. For TCR, cDNA came from 5'RACE template switching, which added a universal primer site and UMIs. MiXCR was run by TCRdb on the 5' RACE reads, yielding one entry per CDR3 protein. The sample contains 400,000 or so distinct CDR3 sequences, over 15% of which appear only once. The chain recombines TRBV5-6 with TRBJ2-5; maybe TRBD1 (6 bases). The starting material was PBMCs, obtained before the yellow fever booster vaccination. The source of this sequence is a young man who received the YFV17D yellow fever vaccine. CDR3 nucleotides: TGTGCCAGCAGCTTACGGGACACGGAAGAGACCCAGTACTTC. It translates to CASSLRDTEETQYF.